Presented here are 5 T cell receptor beta chains from one specimen sequenced in a study of read filtering for tumor transcriptome and immune sequencing. This library used roughly 400 ng RNA and molecular barcoded adaptors spanning alpha/delta and beta/gamma chains. TCRdb itself ran the reads through MiXCR, one entry per CDR3 protein. The sample comprises over 14,000 distinct CDR3 sequences, around 20% of which are singletons, and 75% to 85% rests with the top ten. The sequenced sample consisted of a population of CD138-negative cells sorted from bone marrow. The origin of the receptors is a donor over 35 with multiple myeloma.

This clonotype was seen repeatedly, ten times or more. This chain links TRBV11-2 with TRBJ1-6; D remains ambiguous. This CDR3 has 13 amino acids. Trimming stripped 8 bases from V and 8 bases from J, with 13 bases between. CDR1 and CDR2 from the germline V gene are SGHAT and FQNNGV. The CDR3 sequence: CASSSGNHSPLHF. The CDR3 nucleotides are TGTGCCAGCTCCAGCGGTAATCATTCACCCCTCCACTTT.

This clonotype was recorded a few times. CDR3 nucleotides: TGCAGTGCCCAGGGACTAGTCGGGGCGCAGTATTTT. Its protein product is CSAQGLVGAQYF. The V gene is TRBV20-1, the J gene TRBJ2-3; 8 nucleotides match TRBD2. Germline values: CDR1 DFQATT, CDR2 SNEGSKA (reference sequence). The ends lost 6 bases at V and 10 bases at J; junction bases unmatched: 9. The CDR3 consists of 12 residues.

A note on this clonotype: A read error may explain this, as a much larger clone is one base away. This chain links TRBV27 with TRBJ1-2, with TRBD1 as a possible D gene (6 bases). The CDR3 spans 16 residues. Germline loops: CDR1 MNHEY, CDR2 SMNVEV (reference sequence). The V end lost 0 bases, the J end lost 4 bases, and 15 bases lay between the germline ends. CDR3 sequence: CASSLSLMGGSYGYTF. The CDR3 DNA reads as TGTGCCAGCAGTTTATCTCTGATGGGGGGCAGCTATGGCTACACCTTC.

This clonotype was recorded at least ten times. The chain links TRBV20-1 to TRBJ2-1; 11 positions agree with TRBD2. Trimming removed 7 bases from V and 4 bases from J; junction bases left unmatched: 6. From germline, CDR1 is DFQATT and CDR2 SNEGSKA (reference sequence). This CDR3 contains 14 residues. In DNA form, the CDR3 reads TGCAGTGTCCTAACTAGCGGGAGATACAATGAGCAGTTCTTC. Its protein is CSVLTSGRYNEQFF.

This clonotype was seen repeatedly, ten times or more. The chain joins TRBV3-1 to TRBJ2-1, with a weak D call TRBD2 (7 bases). Deletions cut 2 bases from V and 9 bases from J, with 17 bases between. This CDR3 is 15 amino acids long. The germline gives CDR1 LGHDT, CDR2 YNNKEL (reference sequence). In DNA, the CDR3 is TGTGCCAGCAGCCAATTAGGACTAGGGGGTTCTGAGCAGTTCTTC. Amino acid sequence: CASSQLGLGGSEQFF.